The rows below give T cell receptor beta chains drawn from one sample of a study of blood T cell repertoires in COVID-19. This table comes from immunoSEQ multiplex PCR, and its TCRdb copy is limited to in-frame clones, with some not included. The top ten clones hold around 9.5% of a sample with over 200,000 clones, more than 75% of them seen once. The sequenced sample was peripheral blood. The receptors here all came from a man aged 35 to 55 who had recovered from COVID-19. Both conserved end residues are part of each CDR3. The D gene is left open where the match is weak. Expanded clones get a size class; other rows say once, few or many, or leave the size out.

j_call clone_size d_call v_call cdr3_nt cdr3_aa
TRBJ2-2 - TRBD2 TRBV5-1 TGCGCCAGCAGCGTCTCTAGCGGGAGGGCTTTGGACGGGGAGCTGTTTTTT CASSVSSGRALDGELFF
TRBJ1-2 - - TRBV7-2 TGTGCCAGCAGCTCCCCGGGGGGGGCCCGCTACACCTTC CASSSPGGARYTF
TRBJ2-3 - - TRBV2 TGTGCCAGCAGTGATAAGGGGGGGGCAACAGATACGCAGTATTTT CASSDKGGATDTQYF
TRBJ2-7 - TRBD2 TRBV7-8 TGTGCCAGCAGCCCGGGGACTAGCGGACCAAGCTCCTACGAGCAGTACTTC CASSPGTSGPSSYEQYF
TRBJ2-7 - TRBD2 TRBV13 TGTGCCAGCAGCCTAAAAGCGGGAAGCTCCTACGAGCAGTACTTC CASSLKAGSSYEQYF
TRBJ2-2 - - TRBV18 TGTGCCAGCTCACCCTCTCCGAACACCGGGGAGCTGTTTTTT CASSPSPNTGELFF
TRBJ2-7 few - TRBV6-5 TGTGCCAGCAGTCCCCGGGGAGACGAGCAGTACTTC CASSPRGDEQYF
TRBJ2-2 - - TRBV30 TGTGCCTCCCCCGAGGGAAGCGGGGAGCTGTTTTTT CASPEGSGELFF
TRBJ2-5 - TRBD2 TRBV12-5 TGTGCTAGTGGTTTGGTACTACACCGCGGGGGAGAGACCCAGTACTTC CASGLVLHRGGETQYF
TRBJ1-2 once - TRBV6-5 TGTGCCAGCAGGTCGGGGGATGTGGGGGGCTACACCTTC CASRSGDVGGYTF
TRBJ1-1 - - TRBV6-5 TGTGCCTCTATGCCGGGGGGCCGCACTGAAGCTTTCTTT CASMPGGRTEAFF
TRBJ2-4 - TRBD2 TRBV5-4 TGTGCCAGCAGCTCTTCCGAGGTAGCGGGCAAAAACATTCAGTACTTC CASSSSEVAGKNIQYF
TRBJ1-5 - - TRBV6-1 TGTGCCAGCAGTGAAGGAACAGGGCAGCCCCAGCATTTT CASSEGTGQPQHF
TRBJ1-1 - - TRBV6-5 TGTGCCAGCAGTTACGGAGGGGTGATGAACACTGAAGCTTTCTTT CASSYGGVMNTEAFF
TRBJ2-1 - - TRBV24-1 TGTGCCACCAGTGACACGCTTAGCAATGAGCAGTTCTTC CATSDTLSNEQFF
TRBJ1-5 - TRBD1 TRBV27 TGTGCCAGCAGTGCCTTACCAGGGGGTGGCAATCAGCCCCAGCATTTT CASSALPGGGNQPQHF
TRBJ1-4 - - TRBV5-1 TGCGCCAGCAGCTTGGGACAGCGATTAACTAATGAAAAACTGTTTTTT CASSLGQRLTNEKLFF
TRBJ1-6 - - TRBV18 TGTGCCAGCTCACCTGCGGGGCCAGGAAGGAATTCACCCCTCCACTTT CASSPAGPGRNSPLHF
TRBJ2-3 - TRBD2 TRBV10-3 TGTGCCACTTTAGCGGGGAACACAGATACGCAGTATTTT CATLAGNTDTQYF
TRBJ1-5 - - TRBV27 TGTGCCAGCAGGCTCAGGGTGGGGAATCAGCCCCAGCATTTT CASRLRVGNQPQHF
TRBJ1-2 - - TRBV9 TGTGCCAGCAGCGTAGACGGGGACATAAAGGAATATGGCTACACCTTC CASSVDGDIKEYGYTF
TRBJ2-5 - - TRBV7-6 TGTGCCAGCAGCTTAGACGGGGAGACCCAGTACTTC CASSLDGETQYF
TRBJ2-3 once - TRBV13 TGTGCCAGCAGCAACCCACTTAACACAGATACGCAGTATTTT CASSNPLNTDTQYF
TRBJ1-2 - - TRBV20-1 TGCAGTGTAACTTCCGGGTATGGCTACACCTTC CSVTSGYGYTF
TRBJ2-7 - TRBD2 TRBV4-1 TGCGCCAGCAGCCCAGCCCCATCGGGACTAGCGGGCTACGAGCAGTACTTC CASSPAPSGLAGYEQYF
TRBJ2-7 - - TRBV6-5 TGTGCCAGCAATAGGCGAAGGGGGGGCGGAAACGAGCAGTACTTC CASNRRRGGGNEQYF
TRBJ1-2 - - TRBV29-1 TGCAGCGTTCGCGGCCAATACTATGGCTACACCTTC CSVRGQYYGYTF
TRBJ1-5 - TRBD1 TRBV6-6 TGTGCCAGCAGTTCCGGGACAGGGAGCAATCAGCCCCAGCATTTT CASSSGTGSNQPQHF
TRBJ2-3 - TRBD2 TRBV28 TGTGCCAGCAGTTTCGTGCGGGGGAACACAGATACGCAGTATTTT CASSFVRGNTDTQYF
TRBJ2-3 - - TRBV7-3 TGTGCCAGCAGCCCCACATGGGGCCGGACAGATACGCAGTATTTT CASSPTWGRTDTQYF
TRBJ2-7 - - TRBV27 TGTGCCAGCAGTCAGGGCGCCTTGAGCTCCTACGAGCAGTACTTC CASSQGALSSYEQYF
TRBJ1-1 - - TRBV14 TGTGCCAGCAGCCGTCTACGGACTGAAGCTTTCTTT CASSRLRTEAFF
TRBJ1-3 - TRBD1 TRBV7-6 TGTGCCAGCAGCGAGGACAGGCAGTCTGGGGTCAACACCATATATTTT CASSEDRQSGVNTIYF
TRBJ2-3 - - TRBV7-2 TGTGCCAGCAGCTTAGCCGATAGCGACACAGATACGCAGTATTTT CASSLADSDTDTQYF
TRBJ2-1 - TRBD2 TRBV7-6 TGTGCCAGCAGCCGTGGACTAGCGGGGCCCTACAATGAGCAGTTCTTC CASSRGLAGPYNEQFF
TRBJ2-5 - TRBD2 TRBV2 TGTGCCAGCAGTGAAGCGCTAGCGGGGGCACGTTCCTACTTC CASSEALAGARSYF
TRBJ1-2 once - TRBV7-9 TGTGCCAGCAGCAGAGATACAGCTAACTATGGCTACACCTTC CASSRDTANYGYTF
TRBJ2-3 once - TRBV19 TGTGCCAGTAGTCCTAGCGTTCTAAGCACAGATACGCAGTATTTT CASSPSVLSTDTQYF
TRBJ1-2 - TRBD1 TRBV7-2 TGTGCCAGCAGCTATGGACAGGGGGCGCTTAGTGGCTACACCTTC CASSYGQGALSGYTF
TRBJ1-3 - TRBD1 TRBV6-5 TGTGCCAGCAGTTACGACAGGGTGTATGGAAACACCATATATTTT CASSYDRVYGNTIYF
TRBJ1-4 - - TRBV2 TGTGCCAGCAGTGACAGGGGTGAAAAACTGTTTTTT CASSDRGEKLFF
TRBJ2-3 - - TRBV30 TGTGCCTGGAGTTTCGCGGGAACTAGCACAGATACGCAGTATTTT CAWSFAGTSTDTQYF
TRBJ2-6 - - TRBV7-9 TGTGCCAGCAGCTTAGCCCGTACAGCCGGGGCCAACGTCCTGACTTTC CASSLARTAGANVLTF
TRBJ1-3 - - TRBV3-1/TRBV3-2 TGTGCCAGCAGCCAAGGGGCAGGGACTGGAAACACCATATATTTT CASSQGAGTGNTIYF
TRBJ1-5 - TRBD1 TRBV19 TGTGCCAGTAGTAGGGCGGGGGGACAGGGCCCTGAGGTATACCCTAGCAATCAGCCCCAGCATTTT CASSRAGGQGPEVYPSNQPQHF
TRBJ2-2 - TRBD1 TRBV19 TGTGCCACCGTTGGACAGGGGTACACCGGGGAGCTGTTTTTT CATVGQGYTGELFF
TRBJ2-1 - TRBD2 TRBV3-1/TRBV3-2 TGTGCCAGCAGCCCATGGAGTAGCGGGAGGGGGAATGAGCAGTTCTTC CASSPWSSGRGNEQFF
TRBJ1-2 once TRBD1 TRBV11-2 TGTGCCAGTAGCTCACTAACAGGGGGGAACTATGGCTACACCTTC CASSSLTGGNYGYTF
TRBJ2-5 once - TRBV6-5 TGTGCCAGCAGGGAGGGCCGACCGGAGACCCAGTACTTC CASREGRPETQYF
TRBJ1-5 - - TRBV7-9 TGTGCCAGCACCGGCAGTGGACTTGGTCAGCCCCAGCATTTT CASTGSGLGQPQHF
TRBJ1-2 few - TRBV4-1 TGCGCCAGCAGCCCAATCACTCCTGTCTATGGCTACACCTTC CASSPITPVYGYTF
TRBJ1-4 - - TRBV5-1 TGCGCCAGCAGGCTCGGTTCCACTAATGAAAAACTGTTTTTT CASRLGSTNEKLFF
TRBJ2-5 - TRBD2 TRBV7-2 TGTGCCAGCAGCCCCCGTAGGGGACTACGGACCCAAGAGACCCAGTACTTC CASSPRRGLRTQETQYF
TRBJ1-5 - - TRBV28 TGTGCCTCTTCCAACAGGGACAATCAGCCCCAGCATTTT CASSNRDNQPQHF
TRBJ1-2 - TRBD1 TRBV19 TGTGCCAGTAGTATAGCCGGAACAGGGGGTTGGGGCTACACCTTC CASSIAGTGGWGYTF
TRBJ1-1 - TRBD1 TRBV30 TGTGCCTGGACCAGGGGGGTCATCACTGAAGCTTTCTTT CAWTRGVITEAFF
TRBJ1-4 - - TRBV6-6 TGTGCCAGCAGACTACAGGGAGCTAATGAAAAACTGTTTTTT CASRLQGANEKLFF
TRBJ2-1 - - TRBV12-5 TGTGCTAGTGGTTTTGGGCCGCATGAGCAGTTCTTC CASGFGPHEQFF